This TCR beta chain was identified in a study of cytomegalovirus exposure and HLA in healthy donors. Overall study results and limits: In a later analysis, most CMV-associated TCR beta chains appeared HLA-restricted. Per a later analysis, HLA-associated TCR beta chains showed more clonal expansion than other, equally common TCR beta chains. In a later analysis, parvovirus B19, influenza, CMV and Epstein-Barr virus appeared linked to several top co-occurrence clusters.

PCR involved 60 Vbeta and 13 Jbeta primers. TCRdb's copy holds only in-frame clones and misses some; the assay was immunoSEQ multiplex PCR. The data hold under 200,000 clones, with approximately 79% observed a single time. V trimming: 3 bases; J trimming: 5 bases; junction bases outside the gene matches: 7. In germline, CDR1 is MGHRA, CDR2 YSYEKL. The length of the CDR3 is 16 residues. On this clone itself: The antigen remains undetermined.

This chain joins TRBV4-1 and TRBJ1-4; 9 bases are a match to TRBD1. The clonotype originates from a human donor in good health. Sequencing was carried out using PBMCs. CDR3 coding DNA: TGCGCCAGCAGCCAGATGACAGGGGGTGGGAATGAAAAACTGTTTTTT. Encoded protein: CASSQMTGGGNEKLFF.